This T cell receptor (beta chain) was identified in a study of T-cell reconstitution after alpha-beta-depleted transplantation in children. This CDR3 region has 16 residues. The V gene's germline CDR1 is MNHEY and CDR2 SVGAGI. Trimming pared 2 bases from V and 5 bases from J, leaving 18 bases between. Unique molecular identifiers were incorporated during preparation of the TCRbeta library. TCRdb reanalysed the PCR reads using MiXCR and keeps one entry per CDR3 protein. The table lists around 380,000 distinct CDR3 sequences, roughly 11% of them singletons. The source of this sequence is a human donor who donated a stem cell graft to a child with acute myeloid leukemia. The specimen was PBMCs from the stem cell graft donor, collected from the stem cell graft. This chain joins TRBV6-5 and TRBJ1-2, with D hard to call. The CDR3 DNA reads as TGTGCCAGCAGTTACGATTGGGCGACTACGGGGTATGGCTACACCTTC. Translating gives CASSYDWATTGYGYTF.